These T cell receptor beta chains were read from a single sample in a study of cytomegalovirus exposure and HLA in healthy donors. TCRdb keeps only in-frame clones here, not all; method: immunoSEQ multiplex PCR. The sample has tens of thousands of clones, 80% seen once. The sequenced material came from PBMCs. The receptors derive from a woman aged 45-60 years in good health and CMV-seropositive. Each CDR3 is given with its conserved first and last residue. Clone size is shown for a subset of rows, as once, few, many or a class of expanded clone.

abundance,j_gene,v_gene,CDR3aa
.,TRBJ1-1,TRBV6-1,CASSEAFPGTGGWTEAFF
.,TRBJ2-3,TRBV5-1,CASSLGAGQLTDTQYF
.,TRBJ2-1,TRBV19,CASSIQGSYNEQFF
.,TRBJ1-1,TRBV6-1,CASSEQRQTEAFF
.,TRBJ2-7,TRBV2,CASSPIYEQYF
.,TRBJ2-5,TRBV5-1,CASSFGPGETQYF
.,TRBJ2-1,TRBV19,CASSMEVSYNEQFF
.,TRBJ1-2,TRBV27,CASSLSSAGVYYGYTF
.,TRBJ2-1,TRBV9,CASSSRQGSEQFF
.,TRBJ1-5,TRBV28,CASSPLEGGNQPQHF
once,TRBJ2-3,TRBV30,CAWSAMRGAAASTDTQYF
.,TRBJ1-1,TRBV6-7,CASSQGGTEAFF
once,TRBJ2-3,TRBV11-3,CASSYRSGTGRADTQYF
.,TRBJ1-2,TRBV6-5,CASSYSSINYGYTF
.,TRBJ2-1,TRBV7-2,CASSLLAGVGEQFF
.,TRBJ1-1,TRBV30,CAWRPTLLRGNTEAFF
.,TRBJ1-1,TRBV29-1,CSVTGGTEAFF
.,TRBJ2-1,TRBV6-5,CASSPPGSPGQFF
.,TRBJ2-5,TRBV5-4,CASSRGQATGTQYF
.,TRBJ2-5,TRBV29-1,CSVAPDSGETQYF
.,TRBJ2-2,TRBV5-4,CASSSPGDYNTGELFF
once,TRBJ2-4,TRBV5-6,CASSFGTSGGRDIQYF
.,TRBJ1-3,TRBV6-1,CASSEAWASPSGNTIYF
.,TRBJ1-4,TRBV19,CASSSQLTTNEKLFF
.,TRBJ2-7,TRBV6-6,CASRFDRKGGEQYF
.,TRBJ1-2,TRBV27,CASSPQTGSGYTF
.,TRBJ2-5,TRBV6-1,CASSEDGQGQETQYF
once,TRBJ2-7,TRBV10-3,CAISESGTAPYEQYF
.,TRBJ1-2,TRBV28,CASSASYGYTF
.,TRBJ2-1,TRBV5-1,CASFPAGTSSYNEQFF
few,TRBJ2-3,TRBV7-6,CASSFLATGGTTDTQYF
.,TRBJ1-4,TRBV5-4,CASSLRAEREKLFF
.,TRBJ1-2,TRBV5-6,CASSPTGSHFGYTF
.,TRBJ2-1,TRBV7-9,CASRSGVDNEQFF
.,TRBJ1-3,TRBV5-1,CASAESSGNTIYF
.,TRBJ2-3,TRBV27,CASSLLSTDTQYF
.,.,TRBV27,CASSSGQGYEQYF
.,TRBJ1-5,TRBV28,CASSESGWGRRNQPQHF
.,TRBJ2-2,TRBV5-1,CASSLDTRVAGELFF
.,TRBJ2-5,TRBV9,CASSVAEETQYF
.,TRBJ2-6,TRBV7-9,CASTPARGSFFSGANVLTF
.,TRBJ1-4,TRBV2,CASSEGSVVEKLFF
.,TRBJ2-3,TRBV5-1,CASSSRVLASTDTQYF
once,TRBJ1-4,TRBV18,CASSRTSYRDEKLFF
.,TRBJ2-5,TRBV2,CASSEPPGTGWRETQYF
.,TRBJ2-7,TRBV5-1,CASSLTGSYEQYF
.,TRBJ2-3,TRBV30,CAWSASGGADTQYF
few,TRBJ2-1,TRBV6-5,CASSGGTGLNNEQFF
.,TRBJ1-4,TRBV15,CATSRYRDRGNEKLFF
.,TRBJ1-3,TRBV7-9,CSSSFSPSSGNTIYF
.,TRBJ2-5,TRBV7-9,CASSPPGQGAETQYF
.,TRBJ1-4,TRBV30,CAWRASGQREKLFF
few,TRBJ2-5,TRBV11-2,CASSIRDYQETQYF
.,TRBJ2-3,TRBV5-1,CASSASGTGPDTQYF
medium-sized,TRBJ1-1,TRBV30,CAWSVYFRGGWTEAFF
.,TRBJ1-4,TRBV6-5,CASRQTGGYEKLFF
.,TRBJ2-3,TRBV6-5,CVSSYRGMQYF
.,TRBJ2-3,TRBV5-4,CASSLNRASTDTQYF
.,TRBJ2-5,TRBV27,CASKWDYLGETQYF
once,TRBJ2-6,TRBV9,CASSVEGQALSGANVLTF